Sequencing of this T cell receptor beta chain was carried out in a study of T-cell reconstitution after alpha-beta-depleted transplantation in children. Unique molecular identifiers were used in preparing the TCRbeta library. TCRdb reprocessed the PCR reads with MiXCR, giving one entry per CDR3 protein. This sample has about 640,000 distinct CDR3 sequences, with 16% found just once. V shed 2 bases, J shed 2 bases, and the junction held 8 bases outside the gene matches. The CDR3 is 16 residues long. Looked up from germline, CDR1 is DFQATT and CDR2 is SNEGSKA (reference sequence). This clonotype was detected many times.

Sequenced material: PBMCs from the stem cell graft donor, taken from the stem cell graft. The chain is built from TRBV20-1 and TRBJ2-1, with TRBD2 identical over 8 bases. The TCR sequence derives from a human donor who donated a stem cell graft to a child with acute myeloid leukemia. CDR3 DNA sequence: TGCAGTGCTAGAAAGGCGGGGGGTCCGACCTACAATGAGCAGTTCTTC. As protein: CSARKAGGPTYNEQFF.